This TCR beta chain was found in a study of cytomegalovirus exposure and HLA in healthy donors (dated by TCRdb to 2017 to 2019). About the full investigation: An earlier analysis of more than 550 of the donors reported 276 Gb of sequence data and 117 million unique TCR beta sequences obtained from approximately 180 million T cells. About 320 gigabases of sequencing data and tens of millions of unique TCR sequences were included in an early release covering 550 to 650 HLA-typed donors. The genetic ancestry cluster associated with self-reported Caucasian donors included about 84% of the 350 to 500 genotyped donors. The study was designed to test whether signatures of past pathogen exposure could be identified by cataloging public T cell receptors. The study profiled the T cell repertoires of hundreds of subjects by immunosequencing and related them to cytomegalovirus serostatus. In addition to the first cohort of 500 to 850 subjects, a separate validation cohort of approximately 130 different subjects was used. To predict cytomegalovirus infection status, the study combined high-throughput TCR immunosequencing, statistical association of individual TCRs with disease status, and machine learning. To study patterns of TCR occurrence, a later analysis re-analyzed previously published TCR beta repertoires from 550 to 800 donors and added high-resolution HLA genotyping. Rather than using new phenotypic data, the later analysis identified candidate immune exposures from TCR beta sequences and from how often those sequences occurred across donors. In an earlier analysis of 587 of the donors, high-throughput TCR beta sequencing was used to judge whether each TCR beta V gene segment behaved as functional or pseudogenic. Donor age, sex, ethnicity and CMV serostatus were compiled together with the repertoire data. Genome-wide SNP genotypes for about three fifths of the roughly 700 donors were used in a later genetic analysis, which treated that subset as a discovery cohort. All discovery cohort repertoires had been generated using a single sequencing platform. HLA typing covered class I and class II loci at four-digit resolution. The number of donors typed differed by locus, with 629-630 for A, B, C, DRB1 and DQB1, roughly 550 for DQA1, about 610 for DPA1, and around 430 for DPB1. Several DR-DQ haplotypes were handled as single units for association and clustering because linkage in the cohort was strong. Across approximately 400 genotyped donors of the cohort, an average of roughly 250,000 unique TCR beta nucleotide sequences per donor were sequenced, and roughly a sixth of those sequences were non-productive. General conclusions and limits of the study: A later analysis associated some 17,000 TCR beta sequences with specific HLA alleles at a false discovery rate of 0.05. A later analysis found that TCR association rates varied across HLA loci, with DRB1 alleles showing the most associated TCRs and HLA-C alleles the fewest. Because HLA typing was missing for some donors at each locus, association tests included only the typed subset. A total of 150 to 200 TCR beta chains were listed by the study as associated with cytomegalovirus. Some IMGT-functional V segments, including TRBV6-2 and TRBV6-3, could not be distinguished by the 87-base-pair reads and were therefore excluded. When HLA alleles, especially DR and DQ, strongly co-occurred, attributing TCR associations to individual alleles was difficult. In a later analysis, several top co-occurrence clusters were reported to appear linked to parvovirus B19, influenza, CMV and Epstein-Barr virus. The cohort was sequenced for TCR beta chains only, and without alpha or paired-chain data the features that could be detected were limited. It was suggested by the authors that the approach could potentially be generalized to other disease states and immunological phenotypes. The classifier was reported to diagnose cytomegalovirus status with high specificity and sensitivity in both the original cohort and the validation cohort. The presence/absence analyses assumed that sequencing depth was roughly uniform across donors, and that assumption may not be true. In an earlier analysis of 587 of the donors, most TCR beta V segments appeared in productive rearrangements about 87% or about 30% of the time, broadly matching IMGT annotations. A cluster of highly shared sequence variants was judged likely to be a technical artifact of the sequencing pipeline. An association between a missense DCLRE1C variant and V-gene and J-gene trimming of TCR beta chains was found in a later genetic analysis and replicated in an independent cohort. In a later analysis, most CMV-associated TCR beta chains were found to appear HLA-restricted, with HLA associations seemingly driven largely by CMV exposure. Correlated functional status among segregating V segments might be attributable to linkage disequilibrium, but an unknown experimental factor could not be ruled out. A further reported finding was that TCR beta sequences accurately predicted the HLA-A and HLA-B alleles for most subjects in the first cohort. Across donors, most TCR sequences were observed very rarely, whereas some public TCRs were present in many individuals. The only immune exposure information available for the cohort was CMV serostatus. A later genetic analysis reported fewer N-insertions in productive TCRs among donors in an Asian-associated ancestry cluster than the roughly 700-donor mean. In vitro tests confirmed that a few of the cytomegalovirus-associated TCR beta chains recognize cytomegalovirus antigens. The earlier analysis of approximately 590 of the donors excluded roughly 16 rarely observed V segments, including chromosome 9 orphons, because counts were too low. In a later analysis, HLA-associated TCR beta chains were found to be more clonally expanded and to have lower generation probabilities than equally common non-associated chains.

The CDR3 measures 16 amino acids from cysteine to phenylalanine. Only the CDR3 region is kept as DNA, spanning 48 bases read in frame from base 1. Compared with germline, V lacks 0 bases and J lacks 3 bases; bases without a gene match: 4. Via the germline V gene (reference sequence), CDR1 is GTSNPN and CDR2 SVGIG. For this clone: Its binding antigen is unknown. There are no base qualities to consult, and no much larger clone falls within one base.

The cohort was made up of 650 to 700 healthy bone marrow donors. Cohort members were all nominally healthy when sampled, although unrecorded immune exposures were likely present. The donor was CMV seronegative and belonged to the group of 352 seronegative cohort members. Every donor gave a peripheral blood sample, and the peripheral blood mononuclear cells from that sample were used for TCR beta sequencing. Genomic DNA was extracted from the blood cell samples with the Qiagen DNeasy Blood Extraction Kit. The library was obtained by the immunoSEQ multiplex PCR assay. The multiplex PCR relied on a mix of 60 forward primers for TCR Vbeta segments and 13 reverse primers for TCR Jbeta segments. Amplification of the CDR3 region of rearranged TCR beta genes was performed with a multiplex PCR assay on genomic DNA. On the Illumina HiSeq System, the amplified TCR beta libraries were sequenced as 87-base-pair reads. Per the source publication's procedure: Across the 500 to 750 repertoires, a later analysis counted 80 million or so unique TCR beta chains, around 11 million of which were shared by at least two donors. Raw reads were error-corrected and collapsed into unique sequences by a nearest-neighbor algorithm in which closely related sequences were merged to remove PCR and sequencing errors. Alignment of CDR3 sequences to IMGT reference sequences was used to assign V, D and J gene segments. Each retained sequence needed at least a six-nucleotide match to both a V gene segment and a J gene segment. A rearrangement was called productive if the CDR3 had no stop codons and remained in frame with V and J, and every other rearrangement was called non-productive. CDR3 was defined by IMGT convention, running from the second conserved V-encoded cysteine to the conserved J-encoded phenylalanine. The earlier analysis of 587 of the donors excluded sequences that lacked an unambiguous match to a single V gene segment. In an earlier analysis of 587 of the donors, a V segment was called functional when productive rearrangements were above 56.7%, and segregating when the standard deviation between donors exceeded 5%. To diagnose cytomegalovirus status from the catalog of TCR beta chain sequences, a statistical classification framework was built. V and J gene assignment, in a later analysis, came from comparing TCR nucleotide sequences with IMGT/GENE-DB human TR gene sequences. The TCRdist pipeline was used in a later analysis to assign CDR3 sequences and most-parsimonious VDJ recombination scenarios. A later analysis defined each TCR beta chain by its CDR3 amino acid sequence plus V-gene family, and excluded reads lacking a unique V-gene family. A later analysis removed 592 highly shared, low-generation-probability nucleotide sequences to deal with suspected cross-contamination and a sequencing artifact. A later analysis calculated a clonal expansion index for each public chain from normalized within-repertoire ranks of inferred template counts. In a later analysis, generation probabilities were computed using a VDJ recombination model fitted to out-of-frame rearrangements, and the results were checked against IGoR. In a later analysis, TCR-TCR, TCR-HLA and TCR-CMV co-occurrence was scored with hypergeometric tests, and a repertoire-size bias correction was applied to TCR pairs. False discovery rates were estimated in a later analysis by permuting HLA or CMV assignments 20 times. A later analysis grouped co-occurring TCRs with DBSCAN, adding TCRdist sequence similarity when clustering within HLA-allele-positive subsets. Co-occurrence clustering excluded repertoires with fewer than 30,000 or more than 120,000 public chains, plus five with anomalous nucleotide sharing. The source is immuneACCESS, and TCRdb retained only in-frame sequences with V and J called. Part of the clones is not carried over; for the studies checked, unresolved V genes explain less than half of this, and the remainder is unexplained. V, J and clone size derive from that table, while D and trimming were established from the DNA sequence. This sample comprises 150,000 to 200,000 clones, 80% to 85% of them detected only once. The ten largest clones capture 1.1% of the sample.

The TCR comes from a woman aged 40-49 years in good health and CMV-seronegative. Source material: PBMCs. The sequence links TRBV30 to TRBJ2-2; TRBD1 fits 10 bases in the junction. The DNA sequence reads TGTGCCTGGAGTGTACCCGGGACAGGGGACACCGGGGAGCTGTTTTTT. It translates to CAWSVPGTGDTGELFF.